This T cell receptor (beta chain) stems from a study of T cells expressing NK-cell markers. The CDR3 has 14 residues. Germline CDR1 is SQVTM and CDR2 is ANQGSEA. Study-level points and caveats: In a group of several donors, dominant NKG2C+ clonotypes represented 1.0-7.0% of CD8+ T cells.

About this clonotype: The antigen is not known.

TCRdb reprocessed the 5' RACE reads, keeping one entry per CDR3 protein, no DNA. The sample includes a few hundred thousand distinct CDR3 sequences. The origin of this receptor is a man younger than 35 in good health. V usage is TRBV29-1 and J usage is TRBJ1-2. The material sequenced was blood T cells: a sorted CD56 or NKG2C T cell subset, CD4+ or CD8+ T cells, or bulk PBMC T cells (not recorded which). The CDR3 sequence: CSVGLSKANYGYTF.